Listed below are T cell receptor beta chains from one sample, sequenced in a study of vaccination effects on CD4 cells after COVID-19. These TCRs' antigens remain unknown. Sequenced by immunoSEQ multiplex PCR; TCRdb stores in-frame clones only, minus some. The sample holds fewer than 40,000 clones; 55% to 75% are singletons and the top ten take around 30%. Material: CD4+ T cells from PBMCs cultured with HCoV-229E spike peptides, obtained before COVID-19 vaccination. These receptor sequences come from a human donor who received a COVID-19 vaccine. The CDR3 runs from the conserved cysteine through the conserved F or W. Each record gives: CDR3 protein, CDR3 DNA, D gene, V gene, clone size, J gene. A D gene is named only where the DNA matches it firmly. A clone size is listed for some rows: how often the clone was seen (once, few, many), or a class if it is expanded.

CDR3aa: CASSFRGRNYGYTF
CDR3nt: TGTGCCAGCAGTTTTCGGGGGCGGAACTATGGCTACACCTTC
d_gene: -
v_gene: TRBV28
abundance: -
j_gene: TRBJ1-2

CDR3aa: CAISDTGKWGNTIYF
CDR3nt: TGTGCCATCAGTGATACCGGGAAGTGGGGAAACACCATATATTTT
d_gene: -
v_gene: TRBV10-3
abundance: -
j_gene: TRBJ1-3

CDR3aa: CASTETRSAYNEQFF
CDR3nt: TGTGCCAGCACCGAAACTAGGTCAGCCTACAATGAGCAGTTCTTC
d_gene: -
v_gene: TRBV6-6
abundance: -
j_gene: TRBJ2-1

CDR3aa: CSASLRRGSGNQPQHF
CDR3nt: TGCAGTGCTAGTCTCAGGCGGGGGAGCGGCAATCAGCCCCAGCATTTT
d_gene: -
v_gene: TRBV20-1
abundance: -
j_gene: TRBJ1-5

CDR3aa: CASSELYRTSGSDTQYF
CDR3nt: TGTGCCAGCAGTGAATTGTACCGGACTAGCGGGTCAGATACGCAGTATTTT
d_gene: TRBD2
v_gene: TRBV25-1
abundance: -
j_gene: TRBJ2-3

CDR3aa: CALGQGPYEQYF
CDR3nt: TGTGCCTTAGGACAGGGCCCCTACGAGCAGTACTTC
d_gene: TRBD1
v_gene: TRBV30
abundance: once
j_gene: TRBJ2-7

CDR3aa: CASSAQELLLNTEAFF
CDR3nt: TGTGCCAGCAGCGCACAGGAACTCCTTCTGAACACTGAAGCTTTCTTT
d_gene: -
v_gene: TRBV7-9
abundance: -
j_gene: TRBJ1-1

CDR3aa: CASSITSGSSYNEQFF
CDR3nt: TGTGCCAGCAGCATAACTAGCGGAAGCTCCTACAATGAGCAGTTCTTC
d_gene: TRBD2
v_gene: TRBV7-2
abundance: -
j_gene: TRBJ2-1

CDR3aa: CASSVEGQGQADTQYF
CDR3nt: TGTGCCAGCAGCGTAGAGGGACAGGGTCAGGCAGATACGCAGTATTTT
d_gene: TRBD1
v_gene: TRBV9
abundance: once
j_gene: TRBJ2-3

CDR3aa: CASSRGLATNTGELFF
CDR3nt: TGCGCCAGCAGCCGCGGACTAGCTACGAACACCGGGGAGCTGTTTTTT
d_gene: TRBD2
v_gene: TRBV10-1
abundance: -
j_gene: TRBJ2-2

CDR3aa: CASLAGETQYF
CDR3nt: TGTGCCAGCCTAGCGGGAGAGACGCAGTATTTT
d_gene: TRBD2
v_gene: TRBV3-1/TRBV3-2
abundance: -
j_gene: TRBJ2-3

CDR3aa: CASSSRTSFF
CDR3nt: TGTGCCAGCAGTTCAAGAACATCCTTCTTT
d_gene: -
v_gene: TRBV28
abundance: -
j_gene: TRBJ1-2

CDR3aa: CASSSRDRVAGEQFF
CDR3nt: TGTGCCAGCAGCTCCCGGGACAGGGTAGCCGGTGAGCAGTTCTTC
d_gene: TRBD1
v_gene: TRBV5-4
abundance: few
j_gene: TRBJ2-1

CDR3aa: CSVARGGTGIETQYF
CDR3nt: TGCAGCGTCGCCCGAGGGGGGACAGGGATAGAGACCCAGTACTTC
d_gene: TRBD1
v_gene: TRBV29-1
abundance: -
j_gene: TRBJ2-5

CDR3aa: CASSGTGYTEAFF
CDR3nt: TGTGCCAGCAGCGGCACAGGGTACACTGAAGCTTTCTTT
d_gene: -
v_gene: TRBV2
abundance: -
j_gene: TRBJ1-1

CDR3aa: CASTPGSVLGNEKLFF
CDR3nt: TGTGCCAGCACCCCCGGTTCGGTTTTGGGTAATGAAAAACTGTTTTTT
d_gene: -
v_gene: TRBV28
abundance: -
j_gene: TRBJ1-4

CDR3aa: CASSPRSFSGSPLYNEQFF
CDR3nt: TGTGCCAGCAGCCCCCGGTCTTTTAGCGGGAGTCCTCTCTACAATGAGCAGTTCTTC
d_gene: TRBD2
v_gene: TRBV7-2
abundance: -
j_gene: TRBJ2-1

CDR3aa: CASSFFTLTSGSSNTGELFF
CDR3nt: TGCGCCAGCAGCTTTTTTACTTTGACTAGCGGGAGTTCAAACACCGGGGAGCTGTTTTTT
d_gene: TRBD2
v_gene: TRBV5-1
abundance: -
j_gene: TRBJ2-2

CDR3aa: CAWSPSWETQYF
CDR3nt: TGTGCCTGGAGTCCATCTTGGGAGACCCAGTACTTC
d_gene: -
v_gene: TRBV30
abundance: once
j_gene: TRBJ2-5

CDR3aa: CASSYGRRTEGNEKLFF
CDR3nt: TGTGCCAGCAGTTACGGACGTAGGACCGAAGGAAATGAAAAACTGTTTTTT
d_gene: -
v_gene: TRBV6-2/TRBV6-3
abundance: -
j_gene: TRBJ1-4

CDR3aa: CASSQDVRQGSNPNTEAFF
CDR3nt: TGTGCCAGCAGCCAAGATGTAAGACAGGGATCGAACCCGAACACTGAAGCTTTCTTT
d_gene: TRBD1
v_gene: TRBV3-1/TRBV3-2
abundance: -
j_gene: TRBJ1-1